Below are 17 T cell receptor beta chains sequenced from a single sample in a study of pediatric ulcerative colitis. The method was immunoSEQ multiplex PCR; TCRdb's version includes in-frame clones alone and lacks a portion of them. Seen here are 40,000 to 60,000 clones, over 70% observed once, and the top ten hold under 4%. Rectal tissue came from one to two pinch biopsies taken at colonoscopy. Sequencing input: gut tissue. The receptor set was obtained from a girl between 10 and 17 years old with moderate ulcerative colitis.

DNA for the CDR3: TGCAGCGTTGCCATATCCTACGAGCAGTACTTC. This encodes CSVAISYEQYF. V usage is TRBV29-1 and J usage is TRBJ2-7, with D unresolved. In germline, CDR1 is SQVTM, CDR2 ANQGSEA. The CDR3 extends over 11 amino acids. The V and J ends lost 4 bases and 1 base respectively, with 5 bases between them.

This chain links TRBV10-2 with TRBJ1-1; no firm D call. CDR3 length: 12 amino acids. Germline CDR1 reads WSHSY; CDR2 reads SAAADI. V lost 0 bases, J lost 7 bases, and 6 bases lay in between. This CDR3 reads CASSESAGEAFF. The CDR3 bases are TGCGCCAGCAGTGAGTCGGCGGGTGAAGCTTTCTTT.

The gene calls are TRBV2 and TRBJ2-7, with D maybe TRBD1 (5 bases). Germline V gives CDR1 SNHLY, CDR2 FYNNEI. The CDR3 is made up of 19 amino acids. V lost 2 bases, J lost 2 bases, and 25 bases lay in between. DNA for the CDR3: TGTGCCAGCAGTGAAAGCGTAGCAGGGTCACTCCTAGGGACCTACGAGCAGTACTTC. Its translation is CASSESVAGSLLGTYEQYF.

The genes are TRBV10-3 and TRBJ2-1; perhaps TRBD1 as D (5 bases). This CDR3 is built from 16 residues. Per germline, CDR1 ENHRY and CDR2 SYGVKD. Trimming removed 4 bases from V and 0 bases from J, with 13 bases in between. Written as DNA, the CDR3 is TGTGCCATCAGTGGGCATTACAGGAGCTCCTACAATGAGCAGTTCTTC. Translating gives CAISGHYRSSYNEQFF.

CDR3 nucleotides: TGTGCCAGCAGTTCTAGCGGGAGGGCCTTTTACAATGAGCAGTTCTTC. It encodes CASSSSGRAFYNEQFF. J is TRBJ2-1 and V is TRBV5-4; 12 nucleotides match TRBD2. This CDR3 spans 16 amino acids. The V gene end was trimmed by 5 bases and the J gene end by 4 bases; junction bases not matched to a gene: 7. Germline CDR1 and CDR2: SGHNT and YYREEE (reference sequence).

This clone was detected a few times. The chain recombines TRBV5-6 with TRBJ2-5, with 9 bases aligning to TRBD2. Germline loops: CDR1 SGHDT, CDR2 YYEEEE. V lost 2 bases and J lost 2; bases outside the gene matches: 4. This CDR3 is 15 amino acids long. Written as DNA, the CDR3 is TGTGCCAGCAGCTTAAGGCGGGGGGGGCAAGAGACCCAGTACTTC. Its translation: CASSLRRGGQETQYF.

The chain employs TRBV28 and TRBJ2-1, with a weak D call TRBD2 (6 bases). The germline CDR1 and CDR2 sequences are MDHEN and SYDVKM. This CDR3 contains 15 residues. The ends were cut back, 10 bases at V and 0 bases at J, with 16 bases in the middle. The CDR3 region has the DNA TGTGCCACCCGCCGACGGACTATCTCCTACAATGAGCAGTTCTTC. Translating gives CATRRRTISYNEQFF.

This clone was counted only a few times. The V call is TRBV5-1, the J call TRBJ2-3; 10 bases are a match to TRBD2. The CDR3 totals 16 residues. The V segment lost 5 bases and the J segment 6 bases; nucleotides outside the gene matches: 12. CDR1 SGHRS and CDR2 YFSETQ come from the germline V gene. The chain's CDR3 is CASRRTSGDPGDTQYF. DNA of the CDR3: TGCGCCAGCAGACGGACTAGCGGAGACCCTGGGGATACGCAGTATTTT.

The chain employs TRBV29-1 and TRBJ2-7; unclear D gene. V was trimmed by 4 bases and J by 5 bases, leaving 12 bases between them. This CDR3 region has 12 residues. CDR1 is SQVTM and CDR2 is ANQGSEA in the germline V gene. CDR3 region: CSVAFSTNEQYF. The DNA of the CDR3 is TGCAGCGTTGCGTTCAGCACCAACGAGCAGTACTTC.

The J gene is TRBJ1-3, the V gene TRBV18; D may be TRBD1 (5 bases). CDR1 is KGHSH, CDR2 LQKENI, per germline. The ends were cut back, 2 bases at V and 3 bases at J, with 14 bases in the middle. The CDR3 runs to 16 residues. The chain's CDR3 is CASSPSGGGRGNTIYF. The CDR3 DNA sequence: TGTGCCAGCTCACCATCCGGGGGAGGTCGTGGAAACACCATATATTTT. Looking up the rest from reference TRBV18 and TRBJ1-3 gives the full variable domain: NAGVMQNPRHLVRRRGQEARLRCSPMKGHSHVYWYRQLPEEGLKFMVYLQKENIIDESGMPKERFSAEFPKEGPSILRIQQVVRGDSAAYFCASSPSGGGRGNTIYFGEGSWLTVV.

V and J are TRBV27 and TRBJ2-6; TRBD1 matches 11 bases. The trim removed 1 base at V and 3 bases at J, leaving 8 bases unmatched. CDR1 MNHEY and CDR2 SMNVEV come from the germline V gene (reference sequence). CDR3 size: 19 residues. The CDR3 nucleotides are TGTGCCAGCAGTTTATACGGGACAGGGGGGCTAAGTGGGGCCAACGTCCTGACTTTC. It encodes CASSLYGTGGLSGANVLTF.

The chain's CDR3 is CASSEIGGLYNEQFF. The CDR3 DNA reads as TGTGCCAGCAGTGAAATCGGAGGCCTATACAATGAGCAGTTCTTC. This chain uses TRBV2 with TRBJ2-1; tentatively, D is TRBD2 (5 bases). There are 15 residues in the CDR3. Germline loops: CDR1 SNHLY, CDR2 FYNNEI. The ends were cut back, 2 bases at V and 4 bases at J, with 12 bases in the middle. Looking up the rest from reference TRBV2 and TRBJ2-1 gives the full variable domain: EPEVTQTPSHQVTQMGQEVILRCVPISNHLYFYWYRQILGQKVEFLVSFYNNEISEKSEIFDDQFSVERPDGSNFTLKIRSTKLEDSAMYFCASSEIGGLYNEQFFGPGTRLTVL.

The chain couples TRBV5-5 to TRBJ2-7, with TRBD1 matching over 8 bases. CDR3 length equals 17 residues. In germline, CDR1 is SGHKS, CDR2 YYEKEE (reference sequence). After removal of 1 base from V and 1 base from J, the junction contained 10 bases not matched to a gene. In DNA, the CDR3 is TGTGCCAGCAGCTTGTTTCTATTCGGGACAGGATCCTACGAGCAGTACTTC. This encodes CASSLFLFGTGSYEQYF.

The CDR3 spells CASRATAQRYGYTF. In DNA, the CDR3 is TGTGCCAGTAGGGCCACGGCACAGCGCTATGGCTACACCTTC. The chain links TRBV19 to TRBJ1-2, with D uncertain. Germline-derived CDR1 and CDR2 are LNHDA and SQIVND (reference sequence). The CDR3 totals 14 residues. Deletions cut 6 bases from V and 4 bases from J, with 15 bases between.

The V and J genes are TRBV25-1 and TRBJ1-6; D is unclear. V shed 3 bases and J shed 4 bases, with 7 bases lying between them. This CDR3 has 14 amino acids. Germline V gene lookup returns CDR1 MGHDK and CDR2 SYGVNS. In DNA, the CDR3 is TGTGCCAGCAGTGAGACCATATATAATTCACCCCTCCACTTT. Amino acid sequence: CASSETIYNSPLHF.

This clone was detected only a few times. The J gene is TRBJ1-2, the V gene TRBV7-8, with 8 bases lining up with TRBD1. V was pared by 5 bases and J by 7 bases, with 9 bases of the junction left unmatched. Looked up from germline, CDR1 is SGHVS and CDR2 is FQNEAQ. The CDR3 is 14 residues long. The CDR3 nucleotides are TGTGCCAGCAGCCCATCCCGGGACAGGCTTGGCTACACCTTC. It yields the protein CASSPSRDRLGYTF.

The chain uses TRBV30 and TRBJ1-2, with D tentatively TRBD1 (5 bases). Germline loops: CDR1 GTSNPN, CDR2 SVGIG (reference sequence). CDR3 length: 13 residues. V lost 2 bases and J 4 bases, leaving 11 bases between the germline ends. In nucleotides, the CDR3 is TGTGCCTGGAGTTTGGGACGGGCCTATGGCTACACCTTC. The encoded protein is CAWSLGRAYGYTF.